The 20 T cell receptor beta chains below were found in one sample sequenced in a study of T cells in Graves' hyperthyroidism and ophthalmopathy. Using RNA transcripts as the source, TCR beta CDR3 regions were amplified. TCR CDR3 underwent first-round RT-PCR with the HTBI primer set. TCRdb redid the calling of the multiplex PCR reads with MiXCR, one entry per CDR3 protein. The table includes about 360,000 distinct CDR3 sequences, roughly an eighth detected once. The sequenced material came from blood. The receptor set was obtained from a woman aged 18-29 years with Graves' hyperthyroidism.

This clonotype was seen many times. The chain uses TRBV28 and TRBJ2-7, with D possibly TRBD2 on 6 matching bases. Germline V gene data show CDR1 as MDHEN and CDR2 as SYDVKM. V lost 7 bases, J lost 2 bases, and 18 bases lay in between. The CDR3 has 15 amino acids. Here the CDR3 reads CASTGVGSPTYEQYF. The CDR3 coding sequence is TGTGCCAGCACGGGGGTTGGGAGCCCCACCTACGAGCAGTACTTC.

This chain connects TRBV15 to TRBJ2-7; maybe TRBD1 (7 bases). Germline lookup yields CDR1 LNHNV and CDR2 YYDKDF (reference sequence). V was pared by 1 base and J by 0 bases, with 10 bases between. The CDR3 length is 15 residues. CDR3 sequence (DNA): TGTGCCACCAGCAGAGGGCGGGACAGCTCCTACGAGCAGTACTTC. This encodes CATSRGRDSSYEQYF. Full variable domain (missing parts from reference TRBV15 and TRBJ2-7): DAMVIQNPRYQVTQFGKPVTLSCSQTLNHNVMYWYQQKSSQAPKLLFHYYDKDFNNEADTPDNFQSRRPNTSFCFLDIRSPGLGDTAMYLCATSRGRDSSYEQYFGPGTRLTVT.

The sample holds many counts of this clonotype. J is TRBJ1-2 and V is TRBV7-2, with D perhaps TRBD1 (5 bases). The ends were cut back, 5 bases at V and 4 bases at J, with 14 bases in the middle. Germline V lookup: CDR1 SGHTA, CDR2 FQGNSA. The CDR3 length is 14 residues. DNA for the CDR3: TGTGCCAGCAGCGCAGCGTCGCAGGGCTATGGCTACACCTTC. Amino acids: CASSAASQGYGYTF.

Only a few counts were recorded for this clonotype. The chain uses TRBV4-2 and TRBJ1-3; D is uncertain. With 0 bases removed from V and 5 bases from J, the gap between germline ends came to 11 bases. This CDR3 contains 15 residues. CDR1 is LGHNA and CDR2 is YNFKEQ in the germline V gene. The CDR3, as DNA: TGTGCCAGCAGCCAAGAGTTACAGTCCCGAAACACCATATATTTT. Protein product: CASSQELQSRNTIYF.

This clonotype has at least ten counts. The chain joins TRBV6-1 to TRBJ2-3, with 7 bases that match TRBD1. V was clipped by 7 bases and J by 0 bases; unmatched bases: 7. CDR3 length equals 15 residues. CDR1 is MNHNS, CDR2 SASEGT, per germline. CDR3 DNA sequence: TGTGCCAGCATGCTAGGACAGGCAAGCACAGATACGCAGTATTTT. Translation: CASMLGQASTDTQYF.

This rearrangement joins TRBV20-1 to TRBJ1-2; no definite D call. V was clipped by 0 bases and J by 8 bases, with 16 bases between them. Per germline, CDR1 DFQATT and CDR2 SNEGSKA (reference sequence). This CDR3 has 14 amino acids. The CDR3 reads CSAREKTSQEGYTF. As DNA, the CDR3 is TGCAGTGCTAGAGAAAAGACTAGTCAGGAAGGCTACACCTTC.

Concerning this clonotype: Being one base from a much bigger clone, this may be a read error. This rearrangement joins TRBV7-9 to TRBJ1-6; D call uncertain. In germline, CDR1 is SEHNR, CDR2 FQNEAQ (reference sequence). This CDR3 has 14 residues. In DNA, the CDR3 is TGTGTCAGCAGCTTAAAGGGTGGTAATTCACCCCTCCACTTT. It yields the protein CVSSLKGGNSPLHF. Full variable domain (remainder filled in from reference TRBV7-9 and TRBJ1-6): DTGVSQNPRHKITKRGQNVTFRCDPISEHNRLYWYRQTLGQGPEFLTYFQNEAQLEKSRLLSDRFSAERPKGSFSTLEIQRTEQGDSAMYLCVSSLKGGNSPLHFGNGTRLTVT.

In its sample, this clonotype was seen many times. The V gene is TRBV9, the J gene TRBJ1-6; D unresolved. V was trimmed by 1 base and J by 5 bases, leaving 16 bases between them. Germline V gene sequence: CDR1 SGDLS, CDR2 YYNGEE. This CDR3 has 17 residues. CDR3 sequence reads: CASSVSRADLNNSPLHF. DNA of the CDR3: TGTGCCAGCAGCGTATCCCGCGCGGACTTGAATAATTCACCCCTCCACTTT.

This clonotype was counted ten times or more. This chain connects TRBV7-8 to TRBJ2-3; TRBD1 matches 8 bases. With 3 bases clipped from V and 5 bases from J, the junction kept 4 bases outside the gene matches. The germline V gene has CDR1 SGHVS and CDR2 FQNEAQ. This CDR3 contains 14 residues. CDR3 sequence reads: CASSLGRGLDTQYF. The CDR3 nucleotides are TGTGCCAGCAGCTTGGGCAGGGGGCTAGATACGCAGTATTTT. The variable domain in full, completed from reference TRBV7-8 and TRBJ2-3, reads GAGVSQSPRYKVAKRGQDVALRCDPISGHVSLFWYQQALGQGPEFLTYFQNEAQLDKSGLPSDRFFAERPEGSVSTLKIQRTQQEDSAVYLCASSLGRGLDTQYFGPGTRLTVL.

This clonotype has at least ten counts. The chain joins TRBV24-1 to TRBJ2-2; the D gene is possibly TRBD1 (6 bases). Germline V gives CDR1 KGHDR, CDR2 SFDVKD. This CDR3 spans 16 amino acids. Trimming cost V 7 bases and J 3 bases, with 17 bases left between them. The DNA of the CDR3 is TGTGCCACCAGCGAACCCGGACAGACCTACACCGGGGAGCTGTTTTTT. Translated, it gives CATSEPGQTYTGELFF.

In this sample, this clonotype turned up many times. The chain recombines TRBV12-3 or TRBV12-4 with TRBJ2-3; no clear D gene. This CDR3 is 13 amino acids long. V was trimmed by 1 base and J by 6 bases, leaving 8 bases between them. This CDR3 is CASSLVMRDTQYF. The CDR3 DNA follows: TGTGCCAGCAGTTTAGTCATGCGGGATACGCAGTATTTT.

This clonotype was seen ten or more times. V usage is TRBV5-1 and J usage is TRBJ1-1, with TRBD1 identical over 7 bases. This CDR3 comprises 15 residues. V lost 4 bases and J lost 3; bases outside the gene matches: 9. Germline CDR1 SGHRS, CDR2 YFSETQ. The CDR3 region is CASSPPGGKHTEAFF. The CDR3 region has the DNA TGCGCCAGCAGCCCACCAGGGGGAAAACACACTGAAGCTTTCTTT.

This clonotype was seen a few times. This chain links TRBV19 with TRBJ1-5, with D tentatively TRBD1 (5 bases). Trimming removed 8 bases at V and 1 base at J, with 9 bases between. The CDR3 contains 13 residues. Per germline, CDR1 LNHDA and CDR2 SQIVND (reference sequence). This chain's CDR3 is CASCRDSNQPQHF. The CDR3 nucleotides read TGTGCCAGTTGCCGGGACAGCAATCAGCCCCAGCATTTT.

This clonotype was observed at least ten times. Here the CDR3 DNA reads TGCGCCAGCAGCCGACCTACCAGCCAGACTTCAAGGCCCTACGAGCAGTACTTC. Translated: CASSRPTSQTSRPYEQYF. The chain employs TRBV5-1 and TRBJ2-7, with no clear D. The CDR3 loop spans 18 amino acids. V lost 4 bases and J 2 bases, leaving 25 bases between the germline ends. The germline CDR1 and CDR2 sequences are SGHRS and YFSETQ.

This clonotype was observed at least ten times. This sequence joins TRBV6-1 and TRBJ1-1; no reliable D call. The germline gives CDR1 MNHNS, CDR2 SASEGT. CDR3 length: 15 amino acids. The V end lost 0 bases, the J end lost 4 bases, and 12 bases lay between the germline ends. The CDR3 bases are TGTGCCAGCAGTGAAGCGTGGAGGGCAGGCACTGAAGCTTTCTTT. Translating it yields CASSEAWRAGTEAFF.

This sequence joins TRBV12-3 or TRBV12-4 and TRBJ2-1, with 12 nucleotides matching TRBD2. The length of the CDR3 is 14 residues. V dropped 6 bases and J dropped 6; count of bases not matched to a gene: 3. The CDR3 protein is CASRPSGRANEQFF. The CDR3 DNA reads as TGTGCCAGCAGACCTAGCGGGAGGGCCAATGAGCAGTTCTTC.

At least ten counts were recorded for this clonotype. The CDR3 DNA follows: TGCAGCGCCCGAAGGGGACAGGGGGCGAGGGGCTACACCTTC. Translating it yields CSARRGQGARGYTF. The J gene is TRBJ1-2, the V gene TRBV29-1; 12 nucleotides align to TRBD1. Looked up from germline, CDR1 is SQVTM and CDR2 is ANQGSEA. CDR3 length equals 14 residues. With 7 bases clipped from V and 8 bases from J, the junction kept 11 bases outside the gene matches.

This clonotype was counted many times. The CDR3 DNA sequence: TGTGCCACCAGCAGAGATGTGACTAGCGGGGGCCGATTCACAGATACGCAGTATTTT. It encodes CATSRDVTSGGRFTDTQYF. The chain is built from TRBV15 and TRBJ2-3; 12 nucleotides agree with TRBD2. Germline values: CDR1 LNHNV, CDR2 YYDKDF (reference sequence). With V trimmed by 0 bases and J by 2 bases, 9 bases remained unmatched. The CDR3 covers 19 residues.

This clonotype was found a few times. This rearrangement joins TRBV3-1 to TRBJ1-2, with D possibly TRBD1 on 5 matching bases. V was trimmed by 3 bases and J by 6 bases, leaving 23 bases between them. Germline CDR1 is LGHDT and CDR2 is YNNKEL (reference sequence). This CDR3 is built from 17 residues. CDR3 protein: CASSHPGARVSGHGYTF. DNA for the CDR3: TGTGCCAGCAGCCACCCCGGGGCCCGAGTCTCGGGCCATGGCTACACCTTC.

This clonotype occurred many times. Compared with germline, one end of the junction differs, possibly owing to a read error. The rearrangement links TRBV5-1 to TRBJ1-1; D is ambiguous. CDR1 is SGHRS, CDR2 YFSETQ, per germline. This CDR3 has 14 residues. As DNA, the CDR3 is TGTGCCAGCAGCTTAGCGGCGGTTAACACTGAAGCTTTCTTT. Its protein is CASSLAAVNTEAFF.